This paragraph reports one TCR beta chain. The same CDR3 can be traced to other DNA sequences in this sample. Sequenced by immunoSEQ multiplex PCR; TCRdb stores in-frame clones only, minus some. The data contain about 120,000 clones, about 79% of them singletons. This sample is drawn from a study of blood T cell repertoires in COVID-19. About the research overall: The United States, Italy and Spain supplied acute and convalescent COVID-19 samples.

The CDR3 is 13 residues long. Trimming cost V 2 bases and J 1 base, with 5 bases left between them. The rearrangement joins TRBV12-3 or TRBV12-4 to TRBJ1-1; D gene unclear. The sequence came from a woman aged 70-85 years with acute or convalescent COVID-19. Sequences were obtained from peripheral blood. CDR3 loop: CASSLTRNTEAFF. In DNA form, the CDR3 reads TGTGCCAGCAGTTTAACAAGGAACACTGAAGCTTTCTTT.